Listed below are T cell receptor beta chains from one sample, sequenced in a study of blood T cell repertoires in COVID-19. Some clones are missing from TCRdb's copy, which holds only in-frame ones; the method was immunoSEQ multiplex PCR. This table holds 110,000 to 150,000 clones, around 90% found once. Sequenced material: peripheral blood. The origin of the receptors is a human donor in a cohort sampled during active COVID-19. Each CDR3 is given with its conserved first and last residue. D genes are given only for firm matches. Size tells how often a clone was seen (once, few, many) or the class of an expanded clone, and some rows leave it out.

CDR3 length: 15
V gene: TRBV7-8
clone size: NA
J gene: TRBJ2-5
D gene: TRBD1
CDR3 DNA: TGTGCCAGCACCCTATTTGGACAGGGGGCACAGACCCAGTACTTC
CDR3 protein: CASTLFGQGAQTQYF

CDR3 length: 14
V gene: TRBV18
clone size: NA
J gene: TRBJ2-2
D gene: TRBD2
CDR3 DNA: TGTGCCAGCTCACCGTTTAGCGGGCCCGGGGAGCTGTTTTTT
CDR3 protein: CASSPFSGPGELFF

CDR3 length: 14
V gene: TRBV30
clone size: NA
J gene: TRBJ1-5
D gene: NA
CDR3 DNA: TGTGCCTGGAGTCGGACTCTCGGAAATCAGCCCCAGCATTTT
CDR3 protein: CAWSRTLGNQPQHF

CDR3 length: 16
V gene: TRBV12-5
clone size: NA
J gene: TRBJ2-1
D gene: TRBD2
CDR3 DNA: TGTGCTAGTGGTTTGGCTAGCGGGGCCGCCTACAATGAGCAGTTCTTC
CDR3 protein: CASGLASGAAYNEQFF

CDR3 length: 14
V gene: TRBV5-1
clone size: many
J gene: TRBJ1-3
D gene: NA
CDR3 DNA: TGCGCCAGCAGCTTATCTACAGGGGGAAACACCATATATTTT
CDR3 protein: CASSLSTGGNTIYF

CDR3 length: 13
V gene: TRBV27
clone size: NA
J gene: TRBJ2-7
D gene: TRBD2
CDR3 DNA: TGTGCCAGCAGGCGGGAGGAGGGGCTCGAGCAGTACTTC
CDR3 protein: CASRREEGLEQYF

CDR3 length: 14
V gene: TRBV7-9
clone size: NA
J gene: TRBJ1-5
D gene: TRBD1
CDR3 DNA: TGTGCCAGCAGCTTAGGAGGGGGCAGTCAGCCCCAGCATTTT
CDR3 protein: CASSLGGGSQPQHF

CDR3 length: 16
V gene: TRBV5-1
clone size: medium-sized
J gene: TRBJ2-1
D gene: NA
CDR3 DNA: TGCGCCAGCAGCTCGGGGCACAGGGTCTCCTACAATGAGCAGTTCTTC
CDR3 protein: CASSSGHRVSYNEQFF

CDR3 length: 15
V gene: TRBV7-2
clone size: NA
J gene: TRBJ2-5
D gene: TRBD1
CDR3 DNA: TGTGCCAGCAGAGCCGACAGGGGTCTCCAAGAGACCCAGTACTTC
CDR3 protein: CASRADRGLQETQYF

CDR3 length: 15
V gene: TRBV5-4
clone size: NA
J gene: TRBJ2-1
D gene: TRBD2
CDR3 DNA: TGTGCCAGCAGCTCCCGCCGGGGGGAGGGCAATGAGCAGTTCTTC
CDR3 protein: CASSSRRGEGNEQFF

CDR3 length: 16
V gene: TRBV9
clone size: NA
J gene: TRBJ2-1
D gene: TRBD2
CDR3 DNA: TGTGCCAGCAGTCATATAGCGGGAGGGAACTACAATGAGCAGTTCTTC
CDR3 protein: CASSHIAGGNYNEQFF

CDR3 length: 17
V gene: TRBV12-2
clone size: NA
J gene: TRBJ2-7
D gene: NA
CDR3 DNA: TGTGCAAGTCGCTTCCGCGGCAGGAGACTAGTATCCTACGAGCAGTACTTC
CDR3 protein: CASRFRGRRLVSYEQYF

CDR3 length: 15
V gene: TRBV7-6
clone size: once
J gene: TRBJ2-1
D gene: TRBD2
CDR3 DNA: TGTGCCAGCAGCTTAAGAGGACTAGATACGAATGAGCAGTTCTTC
CDR3 protein: CASSLRGLDTNEQFF

CDR3 length: 13
V gene: TRBV10-2
clone size: NA
J gene: TRBJ1-1
D gene: NA
CDR3 DNA: TGCGCCAGCAGTGAGGGTGCGGTCACTGAAGCTTTCTTT
CDR3 protein: CASSEGAVTEAFF

CDR3 length: 15
V gene: TRBV2
clone size: once
J gene: TRBJ1-4
D gene: NA
CDR3 DNA: TGTGCCAGCAGTGGGTCAGGAGGGACTAATGAAAAACTGTTTTTT
CDR3 protein: CASSGSGGTNEKLFF

CDR3 length: 12
V gene: TRBV5-1
clone size: NA
J gene: TRBJ2-1
D gene: TRBD2
CDR3 DNA: TGCGCTCGGCTAGCGGGGCTGGATGAGCAGTTCTTC
CDR3 protein: CARLAGLDEQFF

CDR3 length: 16
V gene: TRBV7-6
clone size: NA
J gene: TRBJ2-7
D gene: TRBD2
CDR3 DNA: TGTGCCAGCAGCTCCTATTTGCGGGGGGCAGGTTACGAGCAGTACTTC
CDR3 protein: CASSSYLRGAGYEQYF

CDR3 length: 12
V gene: TRBV30
clone size: NA
J gene: TRBJ1-2
D gene: NA
CDR3 DNA: TGTGCCTGGACCCAGATAAACTATGGCTACACCTTC
CDR3 protein: CAWTQINYGYTF

CDR3 length: 15
V gene: TRBV6-5
clone size: NA
J gene: TRBJ1-2
D gene: NA
CDR3 DNA: TGTGCCAGCAGTTACATAGGGGGGGAAAACTATGGCTACACCTTC
CDR3 protein: CASSYIGGENYGYTF

CDR3 length: 12
V gene: TRBV2
clone size: once
J gene: TRBJ2-5
D gene: NA
CDR3 DNA: TGTGCCAGCAGAAGAGGAGGGGAGACCCAGTACTTC
CDR3 protein: CASRRGGETQYF

CDR3 length: 19
V gene: TRBV5-1
clone size: NA
J gene: TRBJ2-5
D gene: TRBD1
CDR3 DNA: TGCGCCAGCGGACAGGGTAGGGGGACCCACCGAAGTCTACAAGAGACCCAGTACTTC
CDR3 protein: CASGQGRGTHRSLQETQYF

CDR3 length: 14
V gene: TRBV3-1/TRBV3-2
clone size: NA
J gene: TRBJ2-2
D gene: TRBD2
CDR3 DNA: TGTGCCAGCATCAAGCGGGGGGGAGGCGGGGAGCTGTTTTTT
CDR3 protein: CASIKRGGGGELFF

CDR3 length: 15
V gene: TRBV2
clone size: few
J gene: TRBJ2-1
D gene: TRBD2
CDR3 DNA: TGTGCCAGCACCCTAGGAGGCGGGGGGAACAATGAGCAGTTCTTC
CDR3 protein: CASTLGGGGNNEQFF

CDR3 length: 16
V gene: TRBV7-8
clone size: NA
J gene: TRBJ1-1
D gene: NA
CDR3 DNA: TGTGCCAGCAGCTTAGCGAGGCAGCCAAAGAACACTGAAGCTTTCTTT
CDR3 protein: CASSLARQPKNTEAFF

CDR3 length: 13
V gene: TRBV23-1
clone size: NA
J gene: TRBJ2-2
D gene: TRBD1
CDR3 DNA: TGCGCCAGCGGTAGGGGGCTTGTCGGGGAGCTGTTTTTT
CDR3 protein: CASGRGLVGELFF

CDR3 length: 16
V gene: TRBV4-1
clone size: once
J gene: TRBJ2-1
D gene: TRBD2
CDR3 DNA: TGCGCCAGCAGCCCCACTAGCGGGGGGGCCAAGAATGAGCAGTTCTTC
CDR3 protein: CASSPTSGGAKNEQFF

CDR3 length: 15
V gene: TRBV28
clone size: NA
J gene: TRBJ2-7
D gene: NA
CDR3 DNA: TGTGCCAGCATCCCCTACAGGACAGATATCTACGAGCAGTACTTC
CDR3 protein: CASIPYRTDIYEQYF

CDR3 length: 17
V gene: TRBV7-2
clone size: NA
J gene: TRBJ2-2
D gene: NA
CDR3 DNA: TGTGCCAGCAGCTTAGCGCCTCCGCGCGCGAACACCGGGGAGCTGTTTTTT
CDR3 protein: CASSLAPPRANTGELFF

CDR3 length: 15
V gene: TRBV6-5
clone size: once
J gene: TRBJ2-2
D gene: TRBD2
CDR3 DNA: TGTGCCAGCAGTTACAATAGCGGGAGGGCCGGGGAGCTGTTTTTT
CDR3 protein: CASSYNSGRAGELFF